This is a list of T cell receptor beta chains from one sample in a study of blood T cell repertoires in COVID-19. Produced via immunoSEQ multiplex PCR; TCRdb's table is partial and in-frame only. In the table there are over 400,000 clones, approximately 88% of which are singletons. The source material was peripheral blood. These receptors all stem from a woman in her forties or fifties with COVID-19, enrolled during active disease. Both conserved end residues are part of each CDR3. The order of the fields is clone size, D gene, J gene, V gene, CDR3 protein, CDR3 DNA. The D gene is left open where the match is weak. Rows may omit the clone size; those that give it use once, few, many or a size class.

clone size: .; D gene: .; J gene: TRBJ2-2; V gene: TRBV29-1; CDR3 protein: CSVGGGGTGELFF; CDR3 DNA: TGCAGCGTTGGAGGGGGGGGCACCGGGGAGCTGTTTTTT
clone size: .; D gene: TRBD2; J gene: TRBJ2-7; V gene: TRBV9; CDR3 protein: CASSYDSGGGYEQYF; CDR3 DNA: TGTGCCAGCAGCTATGATAGCGGCGGGGGATACGAGCAGTACTTC
clone size: .; D gene: TRBD1; J gene: TRBJ2-2; V gene: TRBV9; CDR3 protein: CASSRDSTTGELFF; CDR3 DNA: TGTGCCAGCAGCAGGGACAGTACCACCGGGGAGCTGTTTTTT
clone size: .; D gene: TRBD1; J gene: TRBJ2-7; V gene: TRBV24-1; CDR3 protein: CATSGAGTGNYEQYF; CDR3 DNA: TGTGCCACCAGTGGTGCCGGGACAGGGAATTACGAGCAGTACTTC
clone size: .; D gene: .; J gene: TRBJ1-1; V gene: TRBV19; CDR3 protein: CASRPEGQEAFF; CDR3 DNA: TGTGCCAGTAGACCGGAGGGGCAGGAAGCTTTCTTT
clone size: once; D gene: TRBD1; J gene: TRBJ1-1; V gene: TRBV10-3; CDR3 protein: CAIRGTGGNTEAFF; CDR3 DNA: TGTGCCATCAGGGGGACAGGGGGGAACACTGAAGCTTTCTTT
clone size: .; D gene: TRBD1; J gene: TRBJ2-7; V gene: TRBV3-1/TRBV3-2; CDR3 protein: CASSRDRGPYEQYF; CDR3 DNA: TGTGCCAGCAGCCGGGACAGGGGCCCCTACGAGCAGTACTTC
clone size: .; D gene: .; J gene: TRBJ2-1; V gene: TRBV28; CDR3 protein: CASTQAVISYNEQFF; CDR3 DNA: TGTGCCAGCACCCAAGCGGTCATCTCCTACAATGAGCAGTTCTTC
clone size: .; D gene: TRBD2; J gene: TRBJ2-1; V gene: TRBV7-3; CDR3 protein: CASSLLGGGAVHEQFF; CDR3 DNA: TGTGCCAGCAGCTTACTTGGCGGGGGGGCCGTTCATGAGCAGTTCTTC
clone size: once; D gene: .; J gene: TRBJ1-1; V gene: TRBV6-1; CDR3 protein: CASSEGRAIRLNTEAFF; CDR3 DNA: TGTGCCAGCAGTGAAGGCAGGGCTATCCGCCTGAACACTGAAGCTTTCTTT
clone size: .; D gene: TRBD1; J gene: TRBJ1-2; V gene: TRBV5-4; CDR3 protein: CASSSPTGEVDYGYTF; CDR3 DNA: TGTGCCAGCAGCTCGCCAACAGGGGAAGTCGACTATGGCTACACCTTC
clone size: .; D gene: TRBD1; J gene: TRBJ1-5; V gene: TRBV7-9; CDR3 protein: CASSSLDRGIGEPQHF; CDR3 DNA: TGTGCCAGCAGCTCCCTGGACAGGGGGATCGGGGAGCCCCAGCATTTT
clone size: .; D gene: .; J gene: TRBJ1-5; V gene: TRBV19; CDR3 protein: CASRSSDRENQPQHF; CDR3 DNA: TGTGCCAGTAGAAGCTCCGACAGAGAGAATCAGCCCCAGCATTTT
clone size: .; D gene: TRBD2; J gene: TRBJ2-7; V gene: TRBV19; CDR3 protein: CASSIRASGGPAEQYF; CDR3 DNA: TGTGCCAGTAGTATAAGGGCTAGCGGGGGGCCGGCCGAGCAGTACTTC
clone size: .; D gene: .; J gene: TRBJ1-1; V gene: TRBV27; CDR3 protein: CASSLGGEAFF; CDR3 DNA: TGTGCCAGCAGCCTGGGGGGAGAAGCTTTCTTT
clone size: .; D gene: TRBD1; J gene: TRBJ1-1; V gene: TRBV20-1; CDR3 protein: CSASSPEGGALPGTEAFF; CDR3 DNA: TGCAGTGCTAGTTCACCCGAAGGGGGCGCTTTACCGGGCACTGAAGCTTTCTTT
clone size: .; D gene: TRBD1; J gene: TRBJ1-2; V gene: TRBV2; CDR3 protein: CASSAPGQGFNGYTF; CDR3 DNA: TGTGCCAGCAGTGCCCCGGGACAGGGTTTTAATGGCTACACCTTC
clone size: .; D gene: TRBD1; J gene: TRBJ1-2; V gene: TRBV12-3/TRBV12-4; CDR3 protein: CASSYWTGNGYTF; CDR3 DNA: TGTGCCAGCAGTTATTGGACAGGGAATGGCTACACCTTC
clone size: .; D gene: TRBD1; J gene: TRBJ1-2; V gene: TRBV27; CDR3 protein: CASSSQGAVGYGYTF; CDR3 DNA: TGTGCCAGCAGTTCCCAGGGGGCGGTGGGCTATGGCTACACCTTC
clone size: .; D gene: .; J gene: TRBJ1-1; V gene: TRBV6-5; CDR3 protein: CASSFERIVNTEAFF; CDR3 DNA: TGTGCCAGCAGTTTCGAGCGCATAGTGAACACTGAAGCTTTCTTT
clone size: .; D gene: TRBD2; J gene: TRBJ2-1; V gene: TRBV7-9; CDR3 protein: CASSFPTSGGAENEQFF; CDR3 DNA: TGTGCCAGCAGCTTCCCGACGAGCGGGGGGGCCGAGAATGAGCAGTTCTTC
clone size: .; D gene: TRBD1; J gene: TRBJ1-2; V gene: TRBV30; CDR3 protein: CAWSAGTVYGYTF; CDR3 DNA: TGTGCCTGGAGTGCCGGGACAGTCTATGGCTACACCTTC
clone size: .; D gene: TRBD2; J gene: TRBJ2-6; V gene: TRBV13; CDR3 protein: CASSLGLAGLSGANVLTF; CDR3 DNA: TGTGCCAGCAGCCTGGGACTAGCGGGGCTCTCTGGGGCCAACGTCCTGACTTTC
clone size: once; D gene: .; J gene: TRBJ1-2; V gene: TRBV7-9; CDR3 protein: CASSLEQGHGYTF; CDR3 DNA: TGTGCCAGCAGCTTAGAACAGGGTCATGGCTACACCTTC
clone size: .; D gene: TRBD2; J gene: TRBJ2-2; V gene: TRBV4-1; CDR3 protein: CASSRLTTTLAGGSVGELFF; CDR3 DNA: TGCGCCAGCAGCCGACTTACTACCACCCTAGCGGGGGGGTCTGTCGGGGAGCTGTTTTTT
clone size: .; D gene: .; J gene: TRBJ1-2; V gene: TRBV3-1/TRBV3-2; CDR3 protein: CASSQGGEGDGYTF; CDR3 DNA: TGTGCCAGCAGCCAAGGGGGCGAAGGGGATGGCTACACCTTC
clone size: .; D gene: .; J gene: TRBJ1-2; V gene: TRBV24-1; CDR3 protein: CATLVRGHNYGYTF; CDR3 DNA: TGTGCCACCCTAGTTAGAGGACACAACTATGGCTACACCTTC
clone size: .; D gene: .; J gene: TRBJ1-5; V gene: TRBV5-1; CDR3 protein: CASSLDGGSPQHF; CDR3 DNA: TGCGCCAGCAGCTTGGACGGGGGATCGCCCCAGCATTTT
clone size: .; D gene: .; J gene: TRBJ1-1; V gene: TRBV12-3/TRBV12-4; CDR3 protein: CASSFYNTEAFF; CDR3 DNA: TGTGCCAGCAGTTTTTATAACACTGAAGCTTTCTTT
clone size: .; D gene: .; J gene: TRBJ2-7; V gene: TRBV10-3; CDR3 protein: CAISDIRVRIYEQYF; CDR3 DNA: TGTGCCATCAGTGATATCAGGGTTAGGATATACGAGCAGTACTTC
clone size: .; D gene: .; J gene: TRBJ2-2; V gene: TRBV18; CDR3 protein: CASSPSGTRGGELFF; CDR3 DNA: TGTGCCAGCTCACCTTCCGGGACCAGGGGCGGGGAGCTGTTTTTT
clone size: .; D gene: TRBD1; J gene: TRBJ2-7; V gene: TRBV5-6; CDR3 protein: CASSKQGGREQYF; CDR3 DNA: TGTGCCAGCAGCAAACAGGGGGGAAGAGAGCAGTACTTC
clone size: .; D gene: .; J gene: TRBJ1-2; V gene: TRBV11-2; CDR3 protein: CASSLSGDITF; CDR3 DNA: TGTGCCAGCAGCCTCTCCGGGGATATCACCTTC
clone size: .; D gene: .; J gene: TRBJ2-5; V gene: TRBV5-8; CDR3 protein: CASSGGTWGETQYF; CDR3 DNA: TGTGCCAGCAGCGGGGGGACGTGGGGCGAGACCCAGTACTTC
clone size: few; D gene: .; J gene: TRBJ1-1; V gene: TRBV4-2; CDR3 protein: CASSPAASSTEAFF; CDR3 DNA: TGTGCCAGCAGCCCGGCGGCCTCCAGCACTGAAGCTTTCTTT
clone size: many; D gene: .; J gene: TRBJ1-2; V gene: TRBV30; CDR3 protein: CAWSVSGDYGYTF; CDR3 DNA: TGTGCCTGGAGTGTATCGGGGGACTATGGCTACACCTTC
clone size: .; D gene: TRBD1; J gene: TRBJ1-2; V gene: TRBV15; CDR3 protein: CATRGQGNYGYTF; CDR3 DNA: TGTGCCACCAGGGGACAGGGAAACTATGGCTACACCTTC
clone size: .; D gene: .; J gene: TRBJ2-2; V gene: TRBV9; CDR3 protein: CASSVGYLNTGELFF; CDR3 DNA: TGTGCCAGCAGCGTAGGCTATCTGAACACCGGGGAGCTGTTTTTT
clone size: .; D gene: .; J gene: TRBJ1-2; V gene: TRBV6-5; CDR3 protein: CASNGQPQGYGYTF; CDR3 DNA: TGTGCCAGCAACGGGCAGCCCCAGGGGTATGGCTACACCTTC
clone size: .; D gene: .; J gene: TRBJ1-1; V gene: TRBV19; CDR3 protein: CATRGAEAFF; CDR3 DNA: TGTGCCACTCGAGGTGCTGAAGCTTTCTTT
clone size: .; D gene: TRBD1; J gene: TRBJ2-1; V gene: TRBV12-5; CDR3 protein: CASGLVPATGGNYNEQFF; CDR3 DNA: TGTGCTAGTGGTTTGGTCCCCGCTACAGGGGGCAATTACAATGAGCAGTTCTTC
clone size: .; D gene: .; J gene: TRBJ2-1; V gene: TRBV3-1/TRBV3-2; CDR3 protein: CASSQEWGGKNEQFF; CDR3 DNA: TGTGCCAGCAGCCAAGAATGGGGGGGCAAAAATGAGCAGTTCTTC
clone size: few; D gene: TRBD1; J gene: TRBJ1-6; V gene: TRBV10-2; CDR3 protein: CASSDAGGYNSPLHF; CDR3 DNA: TGCGCCAGCAGTGACGCAGGGGGGTATAATTCACCCCTCCACTTT
clone size: .; D gene: TRBD1; J gene: TRBJ2-1; V gene: TRBV13; CDR3 protein: CASSSLPTGAYNEQFF; CDR3 DNA: TGTGCCAGCAGCTCGCTTCCGACAGGGGCCTACAATGAGCAGTTCTTC
clone size: .; D gene: .; J gene: TRBJ1-2; V gene: TRBV9; CDR3 protein: CASSSPGGVEGYTF; CDR3 DNA: TGTGCCAGCAGCAGCCCCGGGGGGGTTGAGGGCTACACCTTC
clone size: .; D gene: .; J gene: TRBJ2-1; V gene: TRBV11-2; CDR3 protein: CASAPELGAHNEQFF; CDR3 DNA: TGTGCCAGCGCCCCCGAATTGGGGGCCCACAATGAGCAGTTCTTC
clone size: .; D gene: .; J gene: TRBJ2-1; V gene: TRBV15; CDR3 protein: CATSRAGWTEQFF; CDR3 DNA: TGTGCCACCAGCAGGGCGGGGTGGACTGAGCAGTTCTTC